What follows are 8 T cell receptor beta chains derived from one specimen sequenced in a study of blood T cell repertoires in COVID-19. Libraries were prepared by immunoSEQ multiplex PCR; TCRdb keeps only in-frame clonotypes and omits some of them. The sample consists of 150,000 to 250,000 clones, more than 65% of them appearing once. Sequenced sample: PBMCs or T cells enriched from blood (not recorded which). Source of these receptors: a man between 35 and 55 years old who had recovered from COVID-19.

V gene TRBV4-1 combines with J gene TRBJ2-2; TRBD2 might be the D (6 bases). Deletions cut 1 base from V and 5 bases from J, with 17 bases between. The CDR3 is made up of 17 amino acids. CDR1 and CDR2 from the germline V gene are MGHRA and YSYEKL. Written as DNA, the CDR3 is TGCGCCAGCAGCCAAGTTGGTCCGGGGGAAAGGACCGGGGAGCTGTTTTTT. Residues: CASSQVGPGERTGELFF.

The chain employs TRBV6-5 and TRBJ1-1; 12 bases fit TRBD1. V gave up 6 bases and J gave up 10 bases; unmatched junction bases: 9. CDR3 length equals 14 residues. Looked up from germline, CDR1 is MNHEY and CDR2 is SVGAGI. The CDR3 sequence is CASSSTRDRGRAFF. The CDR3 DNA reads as TGTGCCAGCAGCTCAACCCGGGACAGGGGGCGAGCTTTCTTT.

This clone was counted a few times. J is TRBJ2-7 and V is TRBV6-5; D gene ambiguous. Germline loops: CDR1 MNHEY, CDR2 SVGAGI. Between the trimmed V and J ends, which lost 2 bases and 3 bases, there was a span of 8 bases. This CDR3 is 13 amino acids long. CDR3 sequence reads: CASSYTRFYEQYF. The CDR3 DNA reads TGTGCCAGCAGTTACACGAGATTCTACGAGCAGTACTTC.

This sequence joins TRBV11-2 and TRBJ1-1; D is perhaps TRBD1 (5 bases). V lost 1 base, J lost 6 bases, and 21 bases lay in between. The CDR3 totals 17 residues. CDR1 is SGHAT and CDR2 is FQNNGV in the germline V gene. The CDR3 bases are TGTGCCAGCAGCTTAGTAGTTACGGCAGGGTTAGGGTCTGAAGCTTTCTTT. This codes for CASSLVVTAGLGSEAFF.

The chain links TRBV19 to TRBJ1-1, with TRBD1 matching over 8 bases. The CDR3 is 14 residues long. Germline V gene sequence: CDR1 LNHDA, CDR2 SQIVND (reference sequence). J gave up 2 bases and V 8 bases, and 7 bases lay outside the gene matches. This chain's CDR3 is CASVRAGGNTEAFF. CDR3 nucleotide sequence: TGTGCCAGTGTACGAGCAGGGGGCAACACTGAAGCTTTCTTT.

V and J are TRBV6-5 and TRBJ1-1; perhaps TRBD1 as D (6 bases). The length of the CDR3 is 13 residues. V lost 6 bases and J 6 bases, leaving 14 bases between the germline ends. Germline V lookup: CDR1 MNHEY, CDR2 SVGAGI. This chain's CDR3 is CASSKNRVSEAFF. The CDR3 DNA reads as TGTGCCAGCAGCAAAAACAGGGTTTCTGAAGCTTTCTTT.

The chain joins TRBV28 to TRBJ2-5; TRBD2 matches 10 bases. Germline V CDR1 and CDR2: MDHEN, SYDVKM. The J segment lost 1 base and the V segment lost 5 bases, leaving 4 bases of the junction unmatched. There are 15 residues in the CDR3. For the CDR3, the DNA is TGTGCCAGCAGTGGTAGCGGGGGGATCCAAGAGACCCAGTACTTC. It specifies CASSGSGGIQETQYF.

The CDR3 spells CASSLGDRPAASEAFF. The CDR3 DNA is TGTGCCAGCAGCTTGGGTGACAGACCCGCGGCATCTGAAGCTTTCTTT. This chain connects TRBV5-4 to TRBJ1-1; possible D gene TRBD1, 5 bases. CDR1 and CDR2 (germline): SGHNT, YYREEE (reference sequence). This CDR3 spans 16 amino acids. Trimming removed 0 bases at V and 6 bases at J, with 18 bases between.